This T cell receptor beta chain stems from a study of cytomegalovirus exposure and HLA in healthy donors listed by TCRdb under 2017. As for the study more broadly: An earlier analysis of approximately 640 of the donors reported 276 Gb of sequence data and 100 million to 130 million unique TCR beta sequences from 150 million to 200 million T cells. About 300 gigabases of sequencing data and approximately 92 million unique TCR sequences made up an early release that covered approximately 650 HLA-typed donors. Among the approximately 400 genotyped donors, roughly 80% belonged to the genetic ancestry cluster associated with self-reported Caucasian donors. The study aimed to test whether signatures of past pathogen exposure could be identified by cataloging public T cell receptors. The study used immunosequencing to profile the T cell repertoires of 600 to 850 subjects and linked those repertoires to cytomegalovirus serostatus. Along with the roughly 670-subject first cohort, a separate validation cohort of more than 90 different subjects was used. To predict cytomegalovirus infection status, the study brought together high-throughput TCR immunosequencing, statistical association of individual TCRs with disease status, and machine learning. In a later analysis, previously published TCR beta repertoires from about 670 donors were re-analyzed and high-resolution HLA genotyping was added so that TCR occurrence patterns could be studied. The later analysis used no new phenotypic data to find candidate immune exposures, relying instead on TCR beta sequences and their occurrence across donors. To decide whether each TCR beta V gene segment behaved as functional or pseudogenic, an earlier analysis of nearly 600 of the donors relied on high-throughput TCR beta sequencing. Donor age, sex, ethnicity and CMV serostatus were collected together with the repertoire data. Genome-wide SNP genotypes for about three fifths of the roughly 670 donors were used in a later genetic analysis, which treated that subset as a discovery cohort. Every discovery cohort repertoire had been produced on one sequencing platform. HLA typing covered class I and class II loci at four-digit resolution. The number of donors typed differed by locus, with roughly 620-630 for A, B, C, DRB1 and DQB1, roughly 520 for DQA1, some 570 for DPA1, and over 400 for DPB1. About five DR-DQ haplotypes were handled as single units for association and clustering because linkage in the cohort was strong. Among about 390 genotyped donors of the cohort, an average of around 240,000 unique TCR beta nucleotide sequences were sequenced per donor, roughly 20% of them non-productive.

V and J are truncated by 1 base and 6 bases respectively, leaving an intervening sequence of 9 bases. From its cysteine to its phenylalanine, the CDR3 spans 13 amino acids. The entry retains the CDR3 DNA only, 39 bases that are in frame from base 1. The germline V gene supplies CDR1 MNHNS and CDR2 SASEGT. The cohort comprised approximately 700 healthy bone marrow donors. Cohort members were all nominally healthy when sampled, although unrecorded immune exposures were likely present. The donor tested CMV seronegative and was one of the 352 seronegative cohort members. A peripheral blood sample was collected from each donor, and TCR beta sequencing was performed on peripheral blood mononuclear cells. The Qiagen DNeasy Blood Extraction Kit was used to extract genomic DNA from the blood cell samples. Overall study outcomes, separate from this receptor: A further reported finding was that TCR beta sequences accurately predicted the HLA-A and HLA-B alleles for most subjects in the first cohort. The authors suggested that the approach could potentially be extended to other disease states and immunological phenotypes. The study listed 164 TCR beta chains as associated with cytomegalovirus. The cohort was sequenced for TCR beta chains only, and without alpha or paired-chain data the features that could be detected were limited. Specific HLA alleles were associated with 18,000 or so TCR beta sequences at a false discovery rate of 0.05 in a later analysis. The classifier was reported to diagnose cytomegalovirus status with high specificity and sensitivity in both the original cohort and the validation cohort. A later analysis found that most CMV-associated TCR beta chains appeared HLA-restricted, with HLA associations seemingly driven largely by CMV exposure. The presence/absence analyses assumed that sequencing depth was roughly uniform across donors, and that assumption may not be true. Correlated functional status among segregating V segments might reflect linkage disequilibrium, but an unknown experimental factor could not be ruled out. A cluster of highly shared sequence variants was judged likely to be a technical artifact of the sequencing pipeline. Strong co-occurrence of HLA alleles, especially DR and DQ, made assigning TCR associations to individual alleles difficult. Some IMGT-functional V segments, including TRBV6-2 and TRBV6-3, could not be told apart with the 87-base-pair reads, so those segments were excluded. HLA typing was unavailable for some donors at each locus, so association tests used only the typed subset. For the cohort, immune exposure information was limited to CMV serostatus. In an earlier analysis of some 640 of the donors, most TCR beta V segments were observed in productive rearrangements about 90% or about 30% of the time, broadly matching IMGT annotations. In a later analysis, HLA-associated TCR beta chains showed more clonal expansion and lower generation probabilities than non-associated chains that were equally common. Because counts were too low, some 16 rarely observed V segments, including chromosome 9 orphons, were excluded from the earlier analysis of 587 of the donors. In vitro tests confirmed that a few of the cytomegalovirus-associated TCR beta chains recognize cytomegalovirus antigens. While some public TCRs were present in many individuals, most TCR sequences turned up only very rarely across donors. According to a later analysis, parvovirus B19, influenza, CMV and Epstein-Barr virus appeared linked to several top co-occurrence clusters. V-gene and J-gene trimming of TCR beta chains was associated with a missense DCLRE1C variant in a later genetic analysis, and the association was replicated in an independent cohort. In a later analysis, TCR association rates were found to vary across HLA loci, with the most associated TCRs seen for DRB1 alleles and the fewest for HLA-C alleles. In a later genetic analysis, fewer N-insertions in productive TCRs were reported among donors in an Asian-associated ancestry cluster than the 666-donor mean.

The library relied on the immunoSEQ multiplex PCR assay. For the multiplex PCR, a mixture combining 60 forward primers for TCR Vbeta segments and 13 reverse primers for TCR Jbeta segments was used. The CDR3 region of rearranged TCR beta genes was amplified from genomic DNA by a multiplex PCR assay. On the Illumina HiSeq System, the amplified TCR beta libraries were sequenced as 87-base-pair reads. The published analysis was carried out like this. A later analysis tallied roughly 80 million unique TCR beta chains across the approximately 670 repertoires, and some 10 million of those chains were shared by two or more donors. Raw reads were error-corrected and collapsed into unique sequences with a nearest-neighbor algorithm that merged closely related sequences to remove PCR and sequencing errors. To assign V, D and J gene segments, CDR3 sequences were aligned to IMGT reference sequences. For a sequence to be retained, a match of at least six nucleotides to both a V gene segment and a J gene segment was required. A rearrangement counted as productive if the CDR3 had no stop codons and remained in frame with V and J, and every other rearrangement counted as non-productive. CDR3 was defined according to IMGT convention as the region running from the second conserved V-encoded cysteine to the conserved J-encoded phenylalanine. Sequences without an unambiguous match to a single V gene segment were excluded from the earlier analysis of about 600 of the donors. An earlier analysis of fewer than 750 of the donors called V segments functional above 56.7% productive rearrangements and segregating when the between-donor standard deviation exceeded 5%. A statistical classification framework was developed to diagnose cytomegalovirus status using the catalog of TCR beta chain sequences. In a later analysis, V and J genes were assigned by comparing TCR nucleotide sequences against IMGT/GENE-DB human TR gene sequences. In a later analysis, CDR3 sequences and most-parsimonious VDJ recombination scenarios were assigned using the TCRdist pipeline. In a later analysis, each TCR beta chain was defined by its CDR3 amino acid sequence together with its V-gene family, and reads lacking a unique V-gene family were excluded. In a later analysis, several hundred highly shared, low-generation-probability nucleotide sequences were removed to address suspected cross-contamination and a sequencing artifact. For each public chain, a later analysis derived a clonal expansion index from normalized ranks of inferred template counts within each repertoire. A later analysis computed generation probabilities with a VDJ recombination model fitted to out-of-frame rearrangements, and checked the results against IGoR. A later analysis scored TCR-TCR, TCR-HLA and TCR-CMV co-occurrence with hypergeometric tests, applying a repertoire-size bias correction to TCR pairs. To estimate false discovery rates, a later analysis permuted the HLA or CMV assignments 20 times. In a later analysis, co-occurring TCRs were grouped with DBSCAN, and TCRdist sequence similarity was added when clustering was performed within HLA-allele-positive subsets. Repertoires with fewer than 30,000 or more than 120,000 public chains were left out of co-occurrence clustering, as were a few repertoires with anomalous nucleotide sharing. TCRdb retrieved this table from immuneACCESS and kept in-frame rearrangements only. Not all clones are present; in checked studies, unresolved V genes account for under half, and no reason is known for the remainder. For V, J and clone size, that table is used; D and trimming come from the DNA. The sample table contains roughly 150,000 clones; only one count was recorded for roughly 80% of them. The top ten clones comprise approximately 1.5% of the sample.

As to this clone: This receptor's antigen is unknown. Base qualities are not provided; no much larger clone lies one nucleotide away.

Sequencing input: PBMCs. This chain is built from TRBV6-1 and TRBJ2-5; D gene: possibly TRBD1, on 5 matching bases. The clonotype originates from a male donor in good health and CMV-seronegative. The bases read TGTGCCAGCAGTGAAGGCAGGGCGCAGACCCAGTACTTC. Its amino acids are CASSEGRAQTQYF.